This passage covers 24 T cell receptor beta chains from one sample sequenced in a study of T cell repertoires in cytomegalovirus infection. Their antigens are not known. TCRdb re-called the reads through MiXCR, storing one row per CDR3 protein. The sample records roughly 860,000 distinct CDR3 sequences, around a third being singletons. Sequencing was performed on cultured CD8+ T cells from PBMCs, taken from culture after CMV antigen stimulation. These receptors were taken from a human donor in good health (CMV status not recorded). Some clones in this sample may be carry-over from other donors' samples.

This clonotype has just a few counts. The J gene is TRBJ2-1, the V gene TRBV7-8; the D gene is possibly TRBD2 (6 bases). CDR1 is SGHVS and CDR2 is FQNEAQ in the germline V gene. V lost 4 bases and J 8 bases, leaving 12 bases between the germline ends. There are 13 residues in the CDR3. CDR3 DNA: TGTGCCAGCAGCTCTAGGCGGGGCTATGAGCAGTTCTTC. Translated, it gives CASSSRRGYEQFF.

This clonotype occurred many times. The chain links TRBV7-6 to TRBJ2-3; 13 bases are a match to TRBD2. The CDR3 length is 16 residues. V was pared by 3 bases and J by 2 bases, with 2 bases of the junction left unmatched. Germline lookup yields CDR1 SGHVS and CDR2 FNYEAQ. CDR3 in DNA: TGTGCCAGCAGCTTGGGACTAGCGGGGAACACAGATACGCAGTATTTT. Protein: CASSLGLAGNTDTQYF. Drawing the rest from reference TRBV7-6 and TRBJ2-3, the complete variable domain is GAGVSQSPRYKVTKRGQDVALRCDPISGHVSLYWYRQALGQGPEFLTYFNYEAQQDKSGLPNDRFSAERPEGSISTLTIQRTEQRDSAMYRCASSLGLAGNTDTQYFGPGTRLTVL.

This clonotype was observed a handful of times. V gene TRBV2 combines with J gene TRBJ2-1; D gene unclear. V gave up 4 bases and J gave up 0 bases, with 13 bases separating them. Per germline, CDR1 SNHLY and CDR2 FYNNEI. The CDR3 runs 16 residues. As DNA, the CDR3 is TGTGCCAGCAGTGGGCGCGGATTCCGCTCCTACAATGAGCAGTTCTTC. Protein: CASSGRGFRSYNEQFF.

The chain uses TRBV4-2 and TRBJ2-2; 9 bases match TRBD2. V dropped 1 base and J dropped 3; count of bases not matched to a gene: 6. Germline-derived CDR1 and CDR2 are LGHNA and YNFKEQ. This CDR3 region has 17 residues. CDR3 sequence (DNA): TGTGCCAGCAGCCAAGTGGCGGGGGGGCCGGACACCGGGGAGCTGTTTTTT. Translating it yields CASSQVAGGPDTGELFF.

In this sample, this clonotype turned up a few times. The V call is TRBV6-2 or TRBV6-3, the J call TRBJ2-3; D is unclear. CDR3 length: 14 amino acids. The germline V and J ends were trimmed by 0 bases and 2 bases, with 6 bases remaining between them. CDR1 is MNHEY, CDR2 SVGEGT, per germline. The CDR3 DNA is TGTGCCAGCAGTTACTCGTTCGCCACAGATACGCAGTATTTT. This encodes CASSYSFATDTQYF.

In this sample, this clonotype turned up a few times. The genes are TRBV15 and TRBJ2-2; 7 positions agree with TRBD1. The CDR3 sequence is 15 residues long. Germline V gives CDR1 LNHNV, CDR2 YYDKDF (reference sequence). Unmatched junction bases numbered 8, after V lost 2 bases and J lost 8 bases. Here the CDR3 DNA reads TGTGCCACCAGCAGAAAAAGACAGGGCGGAGGGGAGCTGTTTTTT. Protein sequence: CATSRKRQGGGELFF.

The genes are TRBV7-9 and TRBJ1-1, with TRBD1 as a possible D gene (6 bases). Trimming left V 1 base short and J 3 bases short, with 12 bases between. The CDR3 is made up of 15 amino acids. Per the germline V gene, CDR1 is SEHNR and CDR2 is FQNEAQ (reference sequence). CDR3 nucleotides: TGTGCCAGCAGCTTAGTGCAGGGGTGGTACACTGAAGCTTTCTTT. Protein sequence: CASSLVQGWYTEAFF.

This clonotype was counted between two and nine times. The CDR3, as DNA: TGTGCCACCAGTGACCCTGGTCGTAACTGGGGTGAGCAGTTCTTC. This sequence encodes CATSDPGRNWGEQFF. The chain joins TRBV24-1 to TRBJ2-1; D unclear. V was trimmed by 4 bases and J by 9 bases, leaving 18 bases between them. This CDR3 comprises 15 residues. Germline CDR1 is KGHDR and CDR2 is SFDVKD.

The genes are TRBV5-4 and TRBJ2-1, with 11 bases identical to TRBD2. Germline CDR1 reads SGHNT; CDR2 reads YYREEE (reference sequence). V was pared by 3 bases and J by 6 bases, with 5 bases of the junction left unmatched. CDR3 length: 15 amino acids. The CDR3 bases are TGTGCCAGCAGCTCGGGACTAGCGGAGATCAATGAGCAGTTCTTC. It encodes CASSSGLAEINEQFF.

The chain uses TRBV12-5 and TRBJ1-1; D is unclear. Per the germline V gene, CDR1 is LGHNT and CDR2 is FRNRAP. The CDR3 spans 13 residues. Trimming pared 4 bases from V and 0 bases from J, leaving 6 bases between. Written as DNA, the CDR3 is TGTGCTAGTGGTTCTGGCCTGAACACTGAAGCTTTCTTT. Translation gives CASGSGLNTEAFF.

This clonotype was observed a handful of times. V is TRBV7-9 and J is TRBJ2-3; the D gene is possibly TRBD1 (5 bases). This CDR3 is 14 amino acids long. V gave up 10 bases and J gave up 1 base, with 15 bases separating them. Looked up from germline, CDR1 is SEHNR and CDR2 is FQNEAQ (reference sequence). CDR3 sequence reads: CANGWGRGTDTQYF. The CDR3 bases are TGTGCCAACGGGTGGGGCAGGGGCACAGATACGCAGTATTTT.

For this clonotype: A clone one base away is much larger, so this may be a read error. The rearrangement uses TRBV5-6 and TRBJ2-7; possibly TRBD1 for D (5 bases). The CDR3 spans 13 residues. Trimming shortened V by 3 bases and J by 2 bases, and 9 bases separated the two germline ends. Germline CDR1 and CDR2: SGHDT and YYEEEE. The CDR3 nucleotides are TGTGCCAGCAGCTCAGGGTCCCCCTACGAGCAGTACTTC. As protein: CASSSGSPYEQYF.

This chain uses TRBV27 with TRBJ1-6, with D tentatively TRBD1 (6 bases). Trimming cost V 2 bases and J 5 bases, with 10 bases left between them. Germline V gene data show CDR1 as MNHEY and CDR2 as SMNVEV (reference sequence). The CDR3 totals 15 residues. CDR3 sequence: CASSLIGQNNSPLHF. CDR3 DNA sequence: TGTGCCAGCAGTTTAATAGGACAGAATAATTCACCCCTCCACTTT.

The chain couples TRBV7-9 to TRBJ2-1; D is possibly TRBD2 (5 bases). CDR1 and CDR2 (germline): SEHNR, FQNEAQ (reference sequence). The length of the CDR3 is 12 residues. The germline V and J ends were trimmed by 4 bases and 9 bases, with 10 bases remaining between them. CDR3 protein: CASSSTRSEQFF. In DNA form, the CDR3 reads TGTGCCAGCAGCTCCACTAGAAGTGAGCAGTTCTTC.

Only a few counts were recorded for this clonotype. The chain employs TRBV27 and TRBJ2-3, with unresolved D. V lost 8 bases and J 0 bases, leaving 12 bases between the germline ends. This CDR3 has 14 residues. Germline lookup yields CDR1 MNHEY and CDR2 SMNVEV (reference sequence). The CDR3 sequence: CASSRPTSTDTQYF. The CDR3 DNA reads as TGTGCCAGCTCCCGGCCAACTAGCACAGATACGCAGTATTTT.

This clonotype was picked up one time. The rearrangement joins TRBV5-1 to TRBJ2-1, with D possibly TRBD1 on 5 matching bases. Per the germline V gene, CDR1 is SGHRS and CDR2 is YFSETQ. The CDR3 spans 16 residues. V was trimmed by 7 bases and J by 0 bases, leaving 17 bases between them. The CDR3: CASGGRGDDSYNEQFF. The CDR3 DNA follows: TGCGCCAGCGGTGGAAGGGGCGACGACTCCTACAATGAGCAGTTCTTC.

A few counts support this clonotype. The rearrangement links TRBV20-1 to TRBJ2-1, with TRBD1 matching 8 bases. In germline, CDR1 is DFQATT, CDR2 SNEGSKA (reference sequence). Losses at the gene ends were 3 bases for V and 4 bases for J; bases not matched to a gene: 5. This CDR3 comprises 14 residues. The CDR3 DNA follows: TGCAGTGCTAGTAAGACAGGGGTTTACAATGAGCAGTTCTTC. This gives the protein CSASKTGVYNEQFF.

This clonotype was seen repeatedly, ten times or more. The chain carries TRBV12-3 or TRBV12-4 and TRBJ2-7; no clear D. V was clipped by 5 bases and J by 1 base, with 9 bases between them. The CDR3 has 13 residues. The CDR3 sequence is CASSPTASYEQYF. In DNA form, the CDR3 reads TGTGCCAGCAGTCCGACGGCTTCCTACGAGCAGTACTTC.

This chain joins TRBV7-8 and TRBJ1-2, with a weak D call TRBD1 (5 bases). Trimming took 3 bases from V and 2 from J, leaving 13 bases between them. The CDR3 consists of 15 residues. Per germline, CDR1 SGHVS and CDR2 FQNEAQ. CDR3 loop: CASSLSGTENYGYTF. The CDR3 coding sequence is TGTGCCAGCAGCTTGAGCGGGACCGAAAACTATGGCTACACCTTC. The variable domain in full, with the rest retrieved from reference TRBV7-8 and TRBJ1-2, is GAGVSQSPRYKVAKRGQDVALRCDPISGHVSLFWYQQALGQGPEFLTYFQNEAQLDKSGLPSDRFFAERPEGSVSTLKIQRTQQEDSAVYLCASSLSGTENYGYTFGSGTRLTVV.

Notes on this clonotype: At one of its ends the junction is not consistent with the germline gene, which may arise from a read error. The chain combines TRBV7-9 with TRBJ2-4; 8 bases align to TRBD1. The CDR3 has 11 residues. Germline assignment: CDR1 SEHNR and CDR2 FQNEAQ (reference sequence). The CDR3 spells CASSPRDRQIF. The CDR3 region has the DNA TGTGCCAGCAGCCCGAGGGACAGGCAAATCTTC.

This clonotype was picked up a small number of times. The chain has TRBV27 and TRBJ1-4; D remains ambiguous. V lost 0 bases and J 3 bases, leaving 8 bases between the germline ends. Germline CDR1 and CDR2: MNHEY and SMNVEV (reference sequence). There are 15 residues in the CDR3. CDR3 sequence reads: CASSLSKGSNEKLFF. CDR3 coding DNA: TGTGCCAGCAGTTTATCTAAGGGATCTAATGAAAAACTGTTTTTT.

V and J are TRBV6-1 and TRBJ2-7, with 10 positions matching TRBD1. This CDR3 has 16 amino acids. In germline, CDR1 is MNHNS, CDR2 SASEGT. The trim removed 7 bases at V and 3 bases at J, leaving 12 bases unmatched. The CDR3 DNA reads TGTGCCAGCATTGGCCCACCGGGACAGGGGATCTACGAGCAGTACGTC. Translation: CASIGPPGQGIYEQYV.

This clonotype occurred many times. The J gene is TRBJ2-1, the V gene TRBV12-3 or TRBV12-4; tentatively, D is TRBD1 (7 bases). Trimming removed 9 bases from V and 3 bases from J, with 21 bases in between. This CDR3 region has 16 residues. The CDR3 region has the DNA TGTGCCAGTAGCACCTTGGAGGGGGCCAACTACAATGAGCAGTTCTTC. As protein: CASSTLEGANYNEQFF.

The chain has TRBV4-2 and TRBJ2-3, with 10 bases fitting TRBD2. Germline V gene sequence: CDR1 LGHNA, CDR2 YNFKEQ. This CDR3 region has 17 residues. V gave up 10 bases and J gave up 3 bases; unmatched junction bases: 16. The CDR3 spells CANSQGTSEGVTDTQYF. The CDR3 DNA is TGTGCCAACTCTCAAGGGACTAGCGAGGGTGTAACAGATACGCAGTATTTT.